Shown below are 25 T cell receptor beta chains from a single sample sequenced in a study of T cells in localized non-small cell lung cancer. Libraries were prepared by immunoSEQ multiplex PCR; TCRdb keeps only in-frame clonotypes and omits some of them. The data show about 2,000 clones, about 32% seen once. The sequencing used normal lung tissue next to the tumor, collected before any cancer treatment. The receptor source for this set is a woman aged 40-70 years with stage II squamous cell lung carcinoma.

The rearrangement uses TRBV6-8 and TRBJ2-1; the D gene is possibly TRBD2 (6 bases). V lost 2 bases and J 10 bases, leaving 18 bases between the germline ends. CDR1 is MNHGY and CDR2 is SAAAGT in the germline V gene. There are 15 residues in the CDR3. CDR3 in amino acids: CASSYPIRGGDEQFF. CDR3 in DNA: TGTGCCAGCAGTTACCCTATTAGGGGCGGGGACGAGCAGTTCTTC.

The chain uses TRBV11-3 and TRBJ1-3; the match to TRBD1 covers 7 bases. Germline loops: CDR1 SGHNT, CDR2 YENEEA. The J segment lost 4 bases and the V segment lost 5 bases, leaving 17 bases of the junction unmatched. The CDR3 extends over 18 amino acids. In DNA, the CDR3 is TGTGCCAGCAGCCCCCGCGCCGGGGCAGGGGGATCCGGAAACACCATATATTTT. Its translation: CASSPRAGAGGSGNTIYF.

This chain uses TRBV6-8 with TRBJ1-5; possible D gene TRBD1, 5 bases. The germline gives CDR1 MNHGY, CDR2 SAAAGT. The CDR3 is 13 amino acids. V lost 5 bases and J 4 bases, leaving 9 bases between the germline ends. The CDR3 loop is CASSGDGNQPQHF. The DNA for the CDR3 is TGTGCCAGCAGTGGGGACGGTAATCAGCCCCAGCATTTT.

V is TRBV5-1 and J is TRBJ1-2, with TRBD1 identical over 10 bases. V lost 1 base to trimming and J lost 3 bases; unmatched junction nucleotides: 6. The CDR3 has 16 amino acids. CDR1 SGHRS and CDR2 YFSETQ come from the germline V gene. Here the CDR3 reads CASSLIDRGLDYGYTF. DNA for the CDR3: TGCGCCAGCAGCTTGATAGACAGGGGGCTGGACTATGGCTACACCTTC.

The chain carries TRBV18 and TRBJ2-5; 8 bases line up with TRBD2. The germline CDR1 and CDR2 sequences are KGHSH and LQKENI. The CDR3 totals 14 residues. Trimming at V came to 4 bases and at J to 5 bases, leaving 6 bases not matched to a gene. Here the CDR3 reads CASSQSTGGETQYF. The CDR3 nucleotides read TGTGCCAGCTCACAATCGACGGGGGGGGAGACCCAGTACTTC.

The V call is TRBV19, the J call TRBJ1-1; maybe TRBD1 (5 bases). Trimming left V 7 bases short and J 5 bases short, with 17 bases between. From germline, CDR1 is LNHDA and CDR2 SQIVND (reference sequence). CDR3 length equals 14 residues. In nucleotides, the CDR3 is TGTGCCAGTATCTATAGTGGAGGGACGACTGAAGCTTTCTTT. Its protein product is CASIYSGGTTEAFF.

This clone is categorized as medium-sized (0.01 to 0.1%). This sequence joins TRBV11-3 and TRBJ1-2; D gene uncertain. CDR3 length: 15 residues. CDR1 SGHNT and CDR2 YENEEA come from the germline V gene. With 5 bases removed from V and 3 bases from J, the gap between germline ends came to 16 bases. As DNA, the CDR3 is TGTGCCAGCAGCGTACCTTCCGGGATACACTATGGCTACACCTTC. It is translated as CASSVPSGIHYGYTF.

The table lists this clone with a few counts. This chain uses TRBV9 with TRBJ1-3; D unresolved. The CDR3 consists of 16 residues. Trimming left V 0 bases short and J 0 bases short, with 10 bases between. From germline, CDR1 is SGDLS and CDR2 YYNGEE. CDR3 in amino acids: CASSVDPGPSGNTIYF. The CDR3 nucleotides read TGTGCCAGCAGCGTAGATCCAGGCCCCTCTGGAAACACCATATATTTT.

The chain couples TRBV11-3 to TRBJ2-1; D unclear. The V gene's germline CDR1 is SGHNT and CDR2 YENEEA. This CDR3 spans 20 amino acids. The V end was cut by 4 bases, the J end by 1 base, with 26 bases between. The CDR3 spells CASSSDPGPSFLRSYNEQFF. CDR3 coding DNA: TGTGCCAGCAGCTCGGACCCCGGCCCCTCTTTTCTTCGTTCCTACAATGAGCAGTTCTTC.

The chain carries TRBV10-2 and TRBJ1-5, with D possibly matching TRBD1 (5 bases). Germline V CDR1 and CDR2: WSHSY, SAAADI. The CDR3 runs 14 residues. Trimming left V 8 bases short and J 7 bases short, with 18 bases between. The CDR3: CASFDGRGEQPQHF. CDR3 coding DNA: TGCGCCAGCTTTGACGGACGGGGCGAACAGCCCCAGCATTTT.

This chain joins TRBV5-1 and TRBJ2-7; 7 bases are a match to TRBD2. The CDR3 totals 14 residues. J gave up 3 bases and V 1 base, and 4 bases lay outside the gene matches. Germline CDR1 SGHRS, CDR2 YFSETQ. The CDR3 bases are TGCGCCAGCAGCTTGTGGGGGGGTCACTACGAGCAGTACTTC. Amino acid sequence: CASSLWGGHYEQYF.

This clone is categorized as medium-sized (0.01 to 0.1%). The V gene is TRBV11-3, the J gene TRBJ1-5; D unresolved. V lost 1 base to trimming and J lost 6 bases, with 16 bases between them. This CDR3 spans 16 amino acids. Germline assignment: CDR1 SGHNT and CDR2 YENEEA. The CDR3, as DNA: TGTGCCAGCAGCTTAGTGGGCAGAAAGGGATCTCAGCCCCAGCATTTT. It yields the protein CASSLVGRKGSQPQHF.

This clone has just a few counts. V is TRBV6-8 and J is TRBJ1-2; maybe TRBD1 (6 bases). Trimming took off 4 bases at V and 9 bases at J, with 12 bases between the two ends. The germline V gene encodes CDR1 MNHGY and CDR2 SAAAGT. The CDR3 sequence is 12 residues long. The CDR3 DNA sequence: TGTGCCAGCAGTTCACAGGGTATGAGCTACACCTTC. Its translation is CASSSQGMSYTF.

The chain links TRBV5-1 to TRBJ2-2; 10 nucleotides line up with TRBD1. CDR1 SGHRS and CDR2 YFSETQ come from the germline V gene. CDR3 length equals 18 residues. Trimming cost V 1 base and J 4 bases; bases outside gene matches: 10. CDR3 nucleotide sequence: TGCGCCAGCAGCTTGCCGACAGGGGGCAGTTTGGGCACCGGGGAGCTGTTTTTT. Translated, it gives CASSLPTGGSLGTGELFF.

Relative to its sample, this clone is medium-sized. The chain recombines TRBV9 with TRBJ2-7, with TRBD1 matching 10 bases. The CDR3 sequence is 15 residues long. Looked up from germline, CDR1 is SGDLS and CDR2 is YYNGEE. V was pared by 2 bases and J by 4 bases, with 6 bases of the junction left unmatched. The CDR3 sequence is CASSVGGQGVYEQYF. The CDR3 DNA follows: TGTGCCAGCAGCGTGGGAGGACAGGGGGTGTACGAGCAGTACTTC.

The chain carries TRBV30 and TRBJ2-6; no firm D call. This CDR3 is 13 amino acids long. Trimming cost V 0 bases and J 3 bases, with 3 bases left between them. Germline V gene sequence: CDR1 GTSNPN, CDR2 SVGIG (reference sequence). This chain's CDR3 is CAWSVSGANVLTF. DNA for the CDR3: TGTGCCTGGAGTGTAAGTGGGGCCAACGTCCTGACTTTC.

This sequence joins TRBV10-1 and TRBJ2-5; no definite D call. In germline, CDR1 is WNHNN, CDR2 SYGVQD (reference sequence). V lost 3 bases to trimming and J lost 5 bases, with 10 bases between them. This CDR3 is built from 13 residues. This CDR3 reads CASSERSEETQYF. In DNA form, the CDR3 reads TGCGCCAGCAGTGAAAGGAGCGAGGAGACCCAGTACTTC.

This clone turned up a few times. The CDR3 reads CASSEGQGTYATNEKLFF. The CDR3, as DNA: TGTGCCAGCAGTGAGGGACAGGGGACCTATGCAACTAATGAAAAACTGTTTTTT. V is TRBV6-8 and J is TRBJ1-4; 10 nucleotides agree with TRBD1. CDR1 is MNHGY and CDR2 is SAAAGT in the germline V gene. The CDR3 extends over 18 amino acids. V lost 5 bases to trimming and J lost 0 bases; unmatched junction nucleotides: 9.

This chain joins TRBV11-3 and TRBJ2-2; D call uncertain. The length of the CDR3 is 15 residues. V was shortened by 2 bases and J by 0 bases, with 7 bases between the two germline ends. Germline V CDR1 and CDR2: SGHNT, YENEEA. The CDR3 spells CASSLSGANTGELFF. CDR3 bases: TGTGCCAGCAGCTTAAGTGGCGCGAACACCGGGGAGCTGTTTTTT.

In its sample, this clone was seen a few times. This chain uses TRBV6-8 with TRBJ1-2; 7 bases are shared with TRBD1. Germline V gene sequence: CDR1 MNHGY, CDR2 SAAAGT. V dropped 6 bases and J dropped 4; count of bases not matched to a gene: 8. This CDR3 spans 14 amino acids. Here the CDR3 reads CASSSGTDFYGYTF. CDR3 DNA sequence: TGTGCCAGCAGCTCCGGGACAGATTTCTATGGCTACACCTTC.

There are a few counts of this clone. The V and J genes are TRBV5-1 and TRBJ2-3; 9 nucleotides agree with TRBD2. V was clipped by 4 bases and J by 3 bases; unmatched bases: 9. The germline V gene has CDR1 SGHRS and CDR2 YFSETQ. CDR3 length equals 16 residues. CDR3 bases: TGCGCCAGCAGCGAGAAAGCGGGGGGCCTTACAGATACGCAGTATTTT. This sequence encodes CASSEKAGGLTDTQYF.

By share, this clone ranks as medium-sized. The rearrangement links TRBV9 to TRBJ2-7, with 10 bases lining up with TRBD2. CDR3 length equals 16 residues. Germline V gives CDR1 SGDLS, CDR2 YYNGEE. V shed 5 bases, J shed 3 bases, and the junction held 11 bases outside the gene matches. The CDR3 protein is CASSETRLAGDYEQYF. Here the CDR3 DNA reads TGTGCCAGCAGTGAAACTCGACTAGCGGGTGACTACGAGCAGTACTTC.

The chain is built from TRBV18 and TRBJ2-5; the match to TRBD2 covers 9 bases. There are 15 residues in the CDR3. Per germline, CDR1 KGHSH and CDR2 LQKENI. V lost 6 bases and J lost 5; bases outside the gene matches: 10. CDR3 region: CASSRTSGSEETQYF. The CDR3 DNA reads TGTGCCAGCTCGAGAACTAGCGGGTCTGAGGAGACCCAGTACTTC.

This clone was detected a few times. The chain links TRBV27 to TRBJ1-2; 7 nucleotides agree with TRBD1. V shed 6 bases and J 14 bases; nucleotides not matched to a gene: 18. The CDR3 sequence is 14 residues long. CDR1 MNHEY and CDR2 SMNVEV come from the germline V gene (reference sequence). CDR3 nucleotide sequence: TGTGCCAGCAGGCCCGGACAGGCCCCCTGGGCTAGGACCTTC. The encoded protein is CASRPGQAPWARTF.

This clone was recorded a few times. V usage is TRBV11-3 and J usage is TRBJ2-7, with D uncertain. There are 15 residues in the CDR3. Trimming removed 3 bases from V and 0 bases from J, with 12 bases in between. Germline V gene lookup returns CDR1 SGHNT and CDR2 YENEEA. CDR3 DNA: TGTGCCAGCAGCTTGTATGTGACGGGCTCCTACGAGCAGTACTTC. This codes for CASSLYVTGSYEQYF.